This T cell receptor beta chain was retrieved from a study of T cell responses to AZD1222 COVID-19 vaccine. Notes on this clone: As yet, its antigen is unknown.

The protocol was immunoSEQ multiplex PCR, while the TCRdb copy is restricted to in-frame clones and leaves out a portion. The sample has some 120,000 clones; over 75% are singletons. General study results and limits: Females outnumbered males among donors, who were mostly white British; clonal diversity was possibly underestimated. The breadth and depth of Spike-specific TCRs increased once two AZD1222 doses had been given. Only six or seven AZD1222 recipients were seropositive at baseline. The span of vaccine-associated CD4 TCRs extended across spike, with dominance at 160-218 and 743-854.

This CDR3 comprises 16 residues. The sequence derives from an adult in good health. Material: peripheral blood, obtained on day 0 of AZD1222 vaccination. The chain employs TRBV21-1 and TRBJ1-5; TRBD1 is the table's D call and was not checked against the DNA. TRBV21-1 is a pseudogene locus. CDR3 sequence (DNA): TGTGCCAGCAGCAAGGAATGGGGCTGGAGCAATCAGCCCCAGCATTTT. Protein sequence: CASSKEWGWSNQPQHF.